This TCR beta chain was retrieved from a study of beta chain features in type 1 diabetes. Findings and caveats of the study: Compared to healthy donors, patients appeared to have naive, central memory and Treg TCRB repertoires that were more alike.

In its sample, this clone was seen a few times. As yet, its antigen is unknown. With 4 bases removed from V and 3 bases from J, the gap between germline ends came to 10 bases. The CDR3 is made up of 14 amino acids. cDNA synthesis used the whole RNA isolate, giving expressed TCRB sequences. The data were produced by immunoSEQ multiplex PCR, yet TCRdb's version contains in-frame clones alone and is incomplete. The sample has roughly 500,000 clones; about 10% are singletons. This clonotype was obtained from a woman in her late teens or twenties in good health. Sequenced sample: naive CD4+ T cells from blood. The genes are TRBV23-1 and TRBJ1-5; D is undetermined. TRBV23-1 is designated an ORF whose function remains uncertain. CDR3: CASSLHLINQPQHF. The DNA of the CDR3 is TGCGCCAGCAGTCTTCATCTTATCAATCAGCCCCAGCATTTT.